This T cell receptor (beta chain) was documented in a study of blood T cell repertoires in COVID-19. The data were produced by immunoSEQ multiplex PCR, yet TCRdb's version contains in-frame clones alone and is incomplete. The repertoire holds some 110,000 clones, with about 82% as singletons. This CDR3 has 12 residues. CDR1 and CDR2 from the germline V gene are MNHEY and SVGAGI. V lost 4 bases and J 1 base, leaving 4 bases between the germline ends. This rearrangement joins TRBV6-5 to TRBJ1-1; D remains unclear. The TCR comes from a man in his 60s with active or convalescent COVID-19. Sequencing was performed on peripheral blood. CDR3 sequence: CASSSGNTEAFF. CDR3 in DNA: TGTGCCAGCAGTTCAGGGAACACTGAAGCTTTCTTT.